The 23 T cell receptor beta chains below all came from one sample that was sequenced in a study of blood T cell repertoires in COVID-19. TCRdb's copy holds only in-frame clones and misses some; the assay was immunoSEQ multiplex PCR. The table records nearly 250,000 clones, 70% to 85% of them present only once. Sequenced input: peripheral blood. The receptors derive from a woman aged 80 or over with acute or convalescent COVID-19.

The gene calls are TRBV18 and TRBJ1-2; perhaps TRBD1 as D (6 bases). Deletions cut 8 bases from V and 3 bases from J, with 13 bases between. CDR1 KGHSH and CDR2 LQKENI come from the germline V gene. The CDR3 totals 13 residues. CDR3 region: CASTQGIYYGYTF. CDR3 DNA: TGTGCCAGCACCCAGGGGATATACTATGGCTACACCTTC.

This sequence joins TRBV28 and TRBJ2-7; 7 bases agree with TRBD2. This CDR3 region has 14 residues. The junction had 9 bases not matched to a gene; V was cut back by 6 bases and J by 4 bases. Germline V gene data show CDR1 as MDHEN and CDR2 as SYDVKM. CDR3 nucleotide sequence: TGTGCCAGCAGCGGGACTCCCGGGGGGTACGAGCAGTACTTC. As protein: CASSGTPGGYEQYF. The full variable domain, its missing parts supplied by reference TRBV28 and TRBJ2-7, is DVKVTQSSRYLVKRTGEKVFLECVQDMDHENMFWYRQDPGLGLRLIYFSYDVKMKEKGDIPEGYSVSREKKERFSLILESASTNQTSMYLCASSGTPGGYEQYFGPGTRLTVT.

The genes are TRBV5-1 and TRBJ2-3, with D possibly being TRBD2 (6 bases). Trimming took 0 bases from V and 6 from J, leaving 11 bases between them. The CDR3 is made up of 14 amino acids. Germline assignment: CDR1 SGHRS and CDR2 YFSETQ. The CDR3 loop is CASSLVEGWDTQYF. CDR3 in DNA: TGCGCCAGCAGCTTGGTGGAGGGGTGGGATACGCAGTATTTT.

The chain couples TRBV5-4 to TRBJ2-3, with a possible D match to TRBD2 (7 bases). The germline V and J ends were trimmed by 4 bases and 1 base, with 16 bases remaining between them. This CDR3 has 16 residues. The germline V gene has CDR1 SGHNT and CDR2 YYREEE (reference sequence). CDR3 residues: CASSPGGQKRTDTQYF. For the CDR3, the DNA is TGTGCCAGCAGCCCCGGGGGGCAAAAACGCACAGATACGCAGTATTTT. Based on the CDR3 plus reference TRBV5-4 and TRBJ2-3, the full variable domain is ETGVTQSPTHLIKTRGQQVTLRCSSQSGHNTVSWYQQALGQGPQFIFQYYREEENGRGNFPPRFSGLQFPNYSSELNVNALELDDSALYLCASSPGGQKRTDTQYFGPGTRLTVL.

The chain links TRBV5-6 to TRBJ2-5; 9 nucleotides match TRBD2. Germline V gene lookup returns CDR1 SGHDT and CDR2 YYEEEE. With V trimmed by 4 bases and J by 5 bases, 9 bases remained unmatched. The CDR3 is 15 amino acids. CDR3 protein: CASSVTSGGLETQYF. The CDR3 nucleotides are TGTGCCAGCAGCGTGACTAGCGGAGGTTTGGAGACCCAGTACTTC. Full variable domain (remainder filled in from reference TRBV5-6 and TRBJ2-5): DAGVTQSPTHLIKTRGQQVTLRCSPKSGHDTVSWYQQALGQGPQFIFQYYEEEERQRGNFPDRFSGHQFPNYSSELNVNALLLGDSALYLCASSVTSGGLETQYFGPGTRLLVL.

This clone was seen a handful of times. The chain has TRBV2 and TRBJ2-3; D perhaps matches TRBD1 (7 bases). Trimming left V 7 bases short and J 7 bases short, with 18 bases between. Germline assignment: CDR1 SNHLY and CDR2 FYNNEI. The CDR3 runs 14 residues. The CDR3 reads CASKTGRDKHTQYF. CDR3 DNA: TGTGCCAGCAAGACAGGGCGGGACAAGCATACGCAGTATTTT.

Comment on this clone: At the DNA level, this CDR3 is encoded by other sequences in the same sample as well. This rearrangement joins TRBV4-2 to TRBJ1-1; perhaps TRBD1 as D (5 bases). Germline loops: CDR1 LGHNA, CDR2 YNFKEQ. The germline V and J ends were trimmed by 0 bases and 5 bases, with 10 bases remaining between them. This CDR3 contains 14 residues. CDR3 in amino acids: CASSQDTGGTEAFF. The CDR3 region has the DNA TGTGCCAGCAGCCAAGATACAGGTGGGACTGAAGCTTTCTTT.

The V gene is TRBV2, the J gene TRBJ1-5; 10 bases are shared with TRBD1. This CDR3 contains 16 residues. Trimming cost V 8 bases and J 0 bases; bases outside gene matches: 7. Per germline, CDR1 SNHLY and CDR2 FYNNEI. CDR3 amino acids: CASGTGEYYSNQPQHF. In DNA, the CDR3 is TGTGCCAGCGGGACAGGGGAGTATTATAGCAATCAGCCCCAGCATTTT.

This chain uses TRBV5-5 with TRBJ1-4, with 7 positions matching TRBD1. This CDR3 has 16 residues. Per the germline V gene, CDR1 is SGHKS and CDR2 is YYEKEE (reference sequence). Trimming at V came to 1 base and at J to 0 bases, leaving 3 bases not matched to a gene. CDR3 sequence reads: CASSLTGTATNEKLFF. Written as DNA, the CDR3 is TGTGCCAGCAGCTTGACCGGGACAGCAACTAATGAAAAACTGTTTTTT.

V is TRBV7-9 and J is TRBJ1-3; D is possibly TRBD1 (6 bases). CDR1 is SEHNR, CDR2 FQNEAQ, per germline (reference sequence). The CDR3 is 15 residues long. V was pared by 3 bases and J by 0 bases, with 9 bases between. Here the CDR3 reads CASSFDRISGNTIYF. In DNA, the CDR3 is TGTGCCAGCAGCTTCGACAGGATCTCTGGAAACACCATATATTTT. Filled out from reference TRBV7-9 and TRBJ1-3, the complete variable domain reads DTGVSQNPRHKITKRGQNVTFRCDPISEHNRLYWYRQTLGQGPEFLTYFQNEAQLEKSRLLSDRFSAERPKGSFSTLEIQRTEQGDSAMYLCASSFDRISGNTIYFGEGSWLTVV.

CDR3 sequence reads: CAISGRVESSGYTF. In nucleotides, the CDR3 is TGTGCCATCAGTGGGAGAGTGGAGAGTTCGGGCTACACCTTC. The V call is TRBV10-3, the J call TRBJ1-2; D not resolved. This CDR3 comprises 14 residues. Per the germline V gene, CDR1 is ENHRY and CDR2 is SYGVKD. V was clipped by 4 bases and J by 8 bases, with 17 bases between them.

The rearrangement uses TRBV11-2 and TRBJ2-7; TRBD2 aligns across 14 bases. CDR3 size: 17 residues. CDR1 is SGHAT, CDR2 FQNNGV, per germline. V lost 3 bases and J lost 3; bases outside the gene matches: 7. In DNA, the CDR3 is TGTGCCAGCAGCTTGAGACCGGGACTAGCGGGGGACTACGAGCAGTACTTC. Translated, it gives CASSLRPGLAGDYEQYF.

J is TRBJ1-2 and V is TRBV19; 7 bases fit TRBD1. The CDR3 has 14 amino acids. V shed 7 bases, J shed 9 bases, and the junction held 14 bases outside the gene matches. Germline loops: CDR1 LNHDA, CDR2 SQIVND (reference sequence). The DNA of the CDR3 is TGTGCCAGTACCCACCACAGGGGAATCTTGAGCTACACCTTC. It is translated as CASTHHRGILSYTF.

The chain employs TRBV5-6 and TRBJ2-2, with 13 positions matching TRBD2. Germline V gene lookup returns CDR1 SGHDT and CDR2 YYEEEE. The V gene end was trimmed by 1 base and the J gene end by 5 bases; junction bases not matched to a gene: 8. CDR3 length: 18 residues. The CDR3 protein is CASSLFTSGRALTGELFF. The CDR3 DNA is TGTGCCAGCAGCTTGTTCACTAGCGGGAGGGCCTTGACCGGGGAGCTGTTTTTT.

Written as DNA, the CDR3 is TGTGCCAGCAGTGAACCGGCGGGGGGAAGGGAGACCCAGTACTTC. Protein: CASSEPAGGRETQYF. V and J are TRBV6-1 and TRBJ2-5, with 8 positions matching TRBD2. This CDR3 has 15 amino acids. Germline V lookup: CDR1 MNHNS, CDR2 SASEGT. Unmatched junction bases numbered 7, after V lost 2 bases and J lost 5 bases.

This chain connects TRBV5-8 to TRBJ1-5; 8 bases agree with TRBD1. The CDR3 contains 18 residues. Looked up from germline, CDR1 is SGHTS and CDR2 is YDEGEE. With V trimmed by 4 bases and J by 0 bases, 12 bases remained unmatched. This CDR3 is CASSPDRGGTYSNQPQHF. The CDR3, as DNA: TGTGCCAGCAGCCCCGACAGGGGTGGAACCTATAGCAATCAGCCCCAGCATTTT.

The chain links TRBV6-1 to TRBJ2-3; TRBD2 matches 9 bases. The CDR3 totals 17 residues. Per the germline V gene, CDR1 is MNHNS and CDR2 is SASEGT. The J segment lost 4 bases and the V segment lost 1 base, leaving 9 bases of the junction unmatched. CDR3 coding DNA: TGTGCCAGCAGTGAAGAGTATAGGACTAGCGACGCAGATACGCAGTATTTT. Translating it yields CASSEEYRTSDADTQYF.

This rearrangement joins TRBV3-1 (or the pseudogene TRBV3-2) to TRBJ1-1; D is unclear. Germline CDR1 is LGHDT and CDR2 is YNNKEL (reference sequence). CDR3 length equals 13 residues. Trimming pared 4 bases from V and 5 bases from J, leaving 11 bases between. The CDR3 loop reads CASSLTELTEAFF. The CDR3 DNA reads TGTGCCAGCAGCCTAACAGAGTTGACTGAAGCTTTCTTT.

The chain has TRBV11-3 and TRBJ2-3; 15 bases agree with TRBD2. The germline V gene encodes CDR1 SGHNT and CDR2 YENEEA. The CDR3 is 16 residues long. J lost 5 bases, V lost 4 bases, and 4 bases had no gene match. CDR3 sequence (DNA): TGTGCCAGCAGCTCCAGGACTAGCGGGGGGGGAGATACGCAGTATTTT. It encodes CASSSRTSGGGDTQYF.

The chain has TRBV7-2 and TRBJ1-2; no clear D. CDR3 length equals 16 residues. Deletions cut 0 bases from V and 5 bases from J, with 16 bases between. Germline CDR1 and CDR2: SGHTA and FQGNSA. This chain's CDR3 is CASSLAASTTRYGYTF. The CDR3 bases are TGTGCCAGCAGCTTAGCAGCGTCTACCACTCGTTATGGCTACACCTTC.

The chain employs TRBV6-2 or TRBV6-3 and TRBJ1-1; D call uncertain. The CDR3 loop spans 15 amino acids. Trimming shortened V by 2 bases and J by 5 bases, and 15 bases separated the two germline ends. CDR1 is MNHEY and CDR2 is SVGEGT in the germline V gene. CDR3 amino acids: CASSYPEWGATEAFF. The CDR3 nucleotides read TGTGCCAGCAGTTACCCCGAGTGGGGAGCGACTGAAGCTTTCTTT.

The chain joins TRBV27 to TRBJ1-6; TRBD1 is a possible D gene (5 bases). Germline V gene lookup returns CDR1 MNHEY and CDR2 SMNVEV (reference sequence). V lost 3 bases, J lost 7 bases, and 19 bases lay in between. The CDR3 loop spans 17 amino acids. The CDR3 DNA is TGTGCCAGCAGTTTGGCAGGGATCAGACAAATAAATTCACCCCTCCACTTT. Protein sequence: CASSLAGIRQINSPLHF.

This clone was found once. This chain links TRBV28 with TRBJ2-7, with TRBD2 matching 8 bases. V dropped 3 bases and J dropped 3; count of bases not matched to a gene: 7. The CDR3 runs to 15 residues. The germline V gene has CDR1 MDHEN and CDR2 SYDVKM. CDR3 region: CASSFMASGYYEQYF. The CDR3 DNA follows: TGTGCCAGCAGTTTTATGGCTAGCGGGTACTACGAGCAGTACTTC.